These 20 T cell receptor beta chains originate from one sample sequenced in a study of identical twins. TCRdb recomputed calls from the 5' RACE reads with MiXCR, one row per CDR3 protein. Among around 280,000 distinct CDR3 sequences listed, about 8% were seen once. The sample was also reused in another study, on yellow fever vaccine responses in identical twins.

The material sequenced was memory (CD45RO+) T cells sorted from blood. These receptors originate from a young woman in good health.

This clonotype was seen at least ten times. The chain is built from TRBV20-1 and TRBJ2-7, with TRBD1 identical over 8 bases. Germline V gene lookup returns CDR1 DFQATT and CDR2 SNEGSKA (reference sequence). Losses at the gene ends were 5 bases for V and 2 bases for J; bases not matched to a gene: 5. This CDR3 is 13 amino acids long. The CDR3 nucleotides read TGCAGTGCTCCCCGGACAGGGACCTACGAGCAGTACTTC. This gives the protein CSAPRTGTYEQYF.

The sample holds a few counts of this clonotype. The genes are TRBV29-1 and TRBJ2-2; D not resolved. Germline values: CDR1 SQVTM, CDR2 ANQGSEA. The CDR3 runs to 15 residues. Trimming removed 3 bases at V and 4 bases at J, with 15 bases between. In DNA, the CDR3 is TGCAGCGTTGACGTCGGCACCGCGAGCACCGGGGAGCTGTTTTTT. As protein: CSVDVGTASTGELFF.

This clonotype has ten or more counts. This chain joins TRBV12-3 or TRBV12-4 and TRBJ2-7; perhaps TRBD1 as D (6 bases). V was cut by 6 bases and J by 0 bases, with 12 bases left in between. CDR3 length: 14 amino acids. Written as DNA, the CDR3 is TGTGCCAGCAGGCCGGGACACAGCTCCTACGAGCAGTACTTC. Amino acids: CASRPGHSSYEQYF.

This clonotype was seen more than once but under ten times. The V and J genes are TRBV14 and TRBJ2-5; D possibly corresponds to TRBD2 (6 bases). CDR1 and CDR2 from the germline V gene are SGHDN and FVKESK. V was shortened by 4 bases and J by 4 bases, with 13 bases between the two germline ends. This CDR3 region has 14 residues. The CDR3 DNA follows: TGTGCCAGCAGCCGACTAGGAGCGTCAGAGACCCAGTACTTC. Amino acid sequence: CASSRLGASETQYF.

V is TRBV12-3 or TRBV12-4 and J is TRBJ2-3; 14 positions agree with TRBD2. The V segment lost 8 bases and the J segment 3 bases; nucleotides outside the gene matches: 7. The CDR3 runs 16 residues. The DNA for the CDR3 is TGTGCCAGCCCCAAGGGACTAGCGGGAGCAACAGATACGCAGTATTTT. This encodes CASPKGLAGATDTQYF.

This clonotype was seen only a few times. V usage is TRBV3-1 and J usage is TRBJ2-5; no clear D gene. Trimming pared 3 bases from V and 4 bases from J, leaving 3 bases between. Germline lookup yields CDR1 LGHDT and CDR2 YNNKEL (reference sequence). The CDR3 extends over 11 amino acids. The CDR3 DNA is TGTGCCAGCAGCCACAGAGAGACCCAGTACTTC. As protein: CASSHRETQYF.

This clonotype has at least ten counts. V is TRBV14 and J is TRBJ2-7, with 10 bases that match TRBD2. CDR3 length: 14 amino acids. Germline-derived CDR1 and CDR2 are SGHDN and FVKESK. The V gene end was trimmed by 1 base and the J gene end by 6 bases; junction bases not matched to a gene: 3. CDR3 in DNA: TGTGCCAGCAGCCAAGCAGCGGGGGGGCTCGAGCAGTACGTC. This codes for CASSQAAGGLEQYV.

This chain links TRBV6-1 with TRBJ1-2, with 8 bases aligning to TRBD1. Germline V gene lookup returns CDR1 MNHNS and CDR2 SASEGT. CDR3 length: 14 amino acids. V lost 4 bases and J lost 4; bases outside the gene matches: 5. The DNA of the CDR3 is TGTGCCAGCAGTGCAGGGGGCGGTATCTATGGCTACACCTTC. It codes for CASSAGGGIYGYTF.

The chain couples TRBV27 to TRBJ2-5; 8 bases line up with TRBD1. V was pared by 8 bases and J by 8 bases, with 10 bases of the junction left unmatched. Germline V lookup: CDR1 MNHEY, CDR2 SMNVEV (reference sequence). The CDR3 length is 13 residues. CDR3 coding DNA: TGTGCCAGCGGCTCGGGACAGGTTTTCACCCAGTACTTC. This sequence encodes CASGSGQVFTQYF.

CDR3 coding DNA: TGTGCCAGCAGTTTTAAGCCGGGGGGCAAAAAAGAGACCCAGTACTTC. Encoded protein: CASSFKPGGKKETQYF. This chain links TRBV27 with TRBJ2-5, with D maybe TRBD2 (7 bases). Trimming shortened V by 3 bases and J by 3 bases, and 17 bases separated the two germline ends. The CDR3 loop spans 16 amino acids. CDR1 is MNHEY and CDR2 is SMNVEV in the germline V gene (reference sequence).

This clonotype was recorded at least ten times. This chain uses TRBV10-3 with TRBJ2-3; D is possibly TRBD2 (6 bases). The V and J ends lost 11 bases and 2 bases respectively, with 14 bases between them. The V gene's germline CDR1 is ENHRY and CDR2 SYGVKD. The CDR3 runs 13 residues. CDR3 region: CASTRDFTDTQYF. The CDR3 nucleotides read TGTGCCTCCACGCGGGACTTCACAGATACGCAGTATTTT.

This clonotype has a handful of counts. The CDR3 sequence: CASSFPGTLNSPLHF. In nucleotides, the CDR3 is TGTGCCAGCAGTTTCCCAGGAACGTTAAATTCACCCCTCCACTTT. The rearrangement joins TRBV28 to TRBJ1-6; no firm D call. Germline CDR1 reads MDHEN; CDR2 reads SYDVKM. The CDR3 is 15 residues long. The V and J ends lost 3 bases and 7 bases respectively, with 13 bases between them.

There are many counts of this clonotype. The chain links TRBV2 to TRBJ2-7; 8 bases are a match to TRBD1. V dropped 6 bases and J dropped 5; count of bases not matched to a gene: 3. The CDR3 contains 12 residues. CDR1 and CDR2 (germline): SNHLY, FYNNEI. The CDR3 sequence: CASRQTGDEQYF. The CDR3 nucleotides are TGTGCCAGCAGGCAGACAGGGGACGAGCAGTACTTC.

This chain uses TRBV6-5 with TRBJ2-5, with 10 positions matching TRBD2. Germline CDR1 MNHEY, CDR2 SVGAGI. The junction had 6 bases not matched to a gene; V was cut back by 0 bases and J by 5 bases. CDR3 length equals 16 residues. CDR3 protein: CASSYSASGSWETQYF. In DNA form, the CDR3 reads TGTGCCAGCAGTTACTCAGCTAGCGGGAGCTGGGAGACCCAGTACTTC.

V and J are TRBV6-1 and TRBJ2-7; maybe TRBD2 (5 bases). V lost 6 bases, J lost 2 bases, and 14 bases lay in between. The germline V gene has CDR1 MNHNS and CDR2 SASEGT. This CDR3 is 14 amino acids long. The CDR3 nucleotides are TGTGCCAGCAGCATCATTGCGGAGGCCTACGAGCAGTACTTC. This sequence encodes CASSIIAEAYEQYF.

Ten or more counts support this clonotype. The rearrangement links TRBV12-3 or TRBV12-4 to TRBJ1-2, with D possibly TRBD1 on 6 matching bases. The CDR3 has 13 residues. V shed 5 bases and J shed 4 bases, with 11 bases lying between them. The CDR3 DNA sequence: TGTGCCAGCAGTCCGGACAGACTCTATGGCTACACCTTC. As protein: CASSPDRLYGYTF.

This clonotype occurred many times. CDR3 in amino acids: CATRIGQGKLDTQYF. As DNA, the CDR3 is TGTGCCACCAGGATAGGACAGGGGAAACTAGATACGCAGTATTTT. This chain joins TRBV15 and TRBJ2-3; 9 bases are shared with TRBD1. CDR1 LNHNV and CDR2 YYDKDF come from the germline V gene (reference sequence). The trim removed 6 bases at V and 5 bases at J, leaving 9 bases unmatched. The CDR3 is 15 amino acids. Complete variable domain (other parts from reference TRBV15 and TRBJ2-3): DAMVIQNPRYQVTQFGKPVTLSCSQTLNHNVMYWYQQKSSQAPKLLFHYYDKDFNNEADTPDNFQSRRPNTSFCFLDIRSPGLGDTAMYLCATRIGQGKLDTQYFGPGTRLTVL.

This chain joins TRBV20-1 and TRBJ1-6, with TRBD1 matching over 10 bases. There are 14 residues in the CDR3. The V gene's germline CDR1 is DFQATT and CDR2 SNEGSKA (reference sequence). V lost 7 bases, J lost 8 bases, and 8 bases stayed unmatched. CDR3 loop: CSGDRGLSDSPLHF. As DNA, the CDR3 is TGCAGTGGGGACAGGGGACTTTCGGATTCACCCCTCCACTTT.

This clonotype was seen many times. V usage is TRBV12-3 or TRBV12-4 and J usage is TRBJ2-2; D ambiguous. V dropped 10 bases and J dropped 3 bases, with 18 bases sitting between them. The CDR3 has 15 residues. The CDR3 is CATKKGQVDTGELFF. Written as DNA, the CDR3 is TGTGCCACCAAAAAGGGCCAGGTGGACACCGGGGAGCTGTTTTTT.

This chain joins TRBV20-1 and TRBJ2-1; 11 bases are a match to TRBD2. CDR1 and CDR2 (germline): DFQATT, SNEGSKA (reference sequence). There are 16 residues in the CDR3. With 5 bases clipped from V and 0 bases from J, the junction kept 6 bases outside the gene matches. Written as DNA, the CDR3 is TGCAGTGCTGTGTCCGGGACTAGCGGCTCCTACAATGAGCAGTTCTTC. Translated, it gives CSAVSGTSGSYNEQFF.